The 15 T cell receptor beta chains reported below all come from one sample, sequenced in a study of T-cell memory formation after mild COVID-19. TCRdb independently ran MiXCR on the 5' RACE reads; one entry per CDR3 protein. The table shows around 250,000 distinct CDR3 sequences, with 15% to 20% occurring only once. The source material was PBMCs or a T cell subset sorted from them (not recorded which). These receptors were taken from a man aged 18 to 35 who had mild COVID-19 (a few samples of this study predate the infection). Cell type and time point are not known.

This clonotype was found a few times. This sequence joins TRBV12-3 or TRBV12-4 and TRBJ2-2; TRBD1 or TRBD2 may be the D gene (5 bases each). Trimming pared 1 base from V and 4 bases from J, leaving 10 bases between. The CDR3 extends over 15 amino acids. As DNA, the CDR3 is TGTGCCAGCAGTTTAGGAGGGGTCGGCACCGGGGAGCTGTTTTTT. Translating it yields CASSLGGVGTGELFF.

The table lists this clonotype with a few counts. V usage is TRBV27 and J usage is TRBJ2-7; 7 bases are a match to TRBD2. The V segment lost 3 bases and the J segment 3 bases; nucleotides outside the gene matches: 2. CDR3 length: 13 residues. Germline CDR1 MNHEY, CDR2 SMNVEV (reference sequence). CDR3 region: CASSFSGGYEQYV. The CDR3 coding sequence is TGTGCCAGCAGTTTTTCGGGGGGCTACGAGCAGTACGTC.

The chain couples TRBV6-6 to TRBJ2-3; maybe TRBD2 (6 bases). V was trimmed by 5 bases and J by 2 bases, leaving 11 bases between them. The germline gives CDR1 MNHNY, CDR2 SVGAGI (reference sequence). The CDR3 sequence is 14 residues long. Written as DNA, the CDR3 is TGTGCCAGCAGTAAGCGGGCTAACACAGATACGCAGTATTTT. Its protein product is CASSKRANTDTQYF.

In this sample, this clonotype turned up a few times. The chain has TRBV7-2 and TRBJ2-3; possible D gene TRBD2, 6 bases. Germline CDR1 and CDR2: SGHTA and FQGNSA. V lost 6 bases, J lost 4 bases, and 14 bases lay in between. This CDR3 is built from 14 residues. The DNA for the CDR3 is TGTGCCAGCAGGTGGGCCGGGGAGGCAGATACGCAGTATTTT. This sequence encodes CASRWAGEADTQYF. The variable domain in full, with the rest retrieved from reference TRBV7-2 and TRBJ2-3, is GAGVSQSPSNKVTEKGKDVELRCDPISGHTALYWYRQSLGQGLEFLIYFQGNSAPDKSGLPSDRFSAERTGGSVSTLTIQRTQQEDSAVYLCASRWAGEADTQYFGPGTRLTVL.

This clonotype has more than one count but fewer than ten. CDR3 loop: CASSLAIAQGTYEQYF. The CDR3 DNA reads as TGTGCCAGCAGCTTAGCGATTGCCCAGGGGACCTACGAGCAGTACTTC. This chain uses TRBV7-8 with TRBJ2-7; D may be TRBD1 (6 bases). In germline, CDR1 is SGHVS, CDR2 FQNEAQ. This CDR3 region has 16 residues. Trimming removed 0 bases at V and 2 bases at J, with 14 bases between.

The CDR3 DNA reads as TGTGCCAGCAGCGTATTTTGGGGAAGTAGAAACACCGGGGAGCTGTTTTTT. It is translated as CASSVFWGSRNTGELFF. The J gene is TRBJ2-2, the V gene TRBV9; the D is unclear. This CDR3 has 17 residues. Trimming stripped 1 base from V and 2 bases from J, with 15 bases between. The germline V gene encodes CDR1 SGDLS and CDR2 YYNGEE.

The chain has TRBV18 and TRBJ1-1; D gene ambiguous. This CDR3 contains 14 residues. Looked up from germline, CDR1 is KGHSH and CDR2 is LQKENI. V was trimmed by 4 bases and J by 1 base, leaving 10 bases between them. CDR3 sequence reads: CASSRRLENTEAFF. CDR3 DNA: TGTGCCAGCTCACGCCGGCTAGAGAACACTGAAGCTTTCTTT.

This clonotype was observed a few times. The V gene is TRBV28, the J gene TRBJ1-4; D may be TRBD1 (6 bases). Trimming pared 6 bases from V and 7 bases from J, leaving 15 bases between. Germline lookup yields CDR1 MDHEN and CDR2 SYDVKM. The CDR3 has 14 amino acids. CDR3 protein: CASRPQGRGEKLFF. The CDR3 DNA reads TGTGCCAGCAGACCGCAGGGGCGAGGTGAAAAACTGTTTTTT.

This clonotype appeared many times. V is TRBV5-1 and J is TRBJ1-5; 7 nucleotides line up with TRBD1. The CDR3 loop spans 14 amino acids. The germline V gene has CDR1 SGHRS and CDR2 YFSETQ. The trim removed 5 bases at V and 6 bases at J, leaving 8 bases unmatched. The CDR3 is CASRTDREAQPQHF. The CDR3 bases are TGCGCCAGCAGAACCGACAGGGAGGCTCAGCCCCAGCATTTT. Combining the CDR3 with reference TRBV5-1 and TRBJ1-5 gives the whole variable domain KAGVTQTPRYLIKTRGQQVTLSCSPISGHRSVSWYQQTPGQGLQFLFEYFSETQRNKGNFPGRFSGRQFSNSRSEMNVSTLELGDSALYLCASRTDREAQPQHFGDGTRLSIL.

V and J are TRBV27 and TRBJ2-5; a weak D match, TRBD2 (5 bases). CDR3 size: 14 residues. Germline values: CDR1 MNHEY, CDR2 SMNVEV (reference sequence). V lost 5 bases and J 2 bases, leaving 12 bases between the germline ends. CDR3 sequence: CASSRKTGQETQYF. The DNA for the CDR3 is TGTGCCAGCAGTAGGAAGACGGGGCAAGAGACCCAGTACTTC.

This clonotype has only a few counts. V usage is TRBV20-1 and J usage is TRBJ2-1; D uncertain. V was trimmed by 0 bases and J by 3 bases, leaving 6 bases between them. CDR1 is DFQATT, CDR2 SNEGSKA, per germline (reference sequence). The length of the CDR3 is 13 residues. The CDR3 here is CSARDPGYNEQFF. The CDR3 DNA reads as TGCAGTGCTAGAGATCCAGGCTACAATGAGCAGTTCTTC.

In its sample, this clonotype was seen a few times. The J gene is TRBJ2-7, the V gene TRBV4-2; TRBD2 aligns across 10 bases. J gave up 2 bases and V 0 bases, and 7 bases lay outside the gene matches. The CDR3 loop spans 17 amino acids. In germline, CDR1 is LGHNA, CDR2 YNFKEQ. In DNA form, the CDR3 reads TGTGCCAGCAGCCAAGATTGGAGCGGGGGGGCCGCCTACGAGCAGTACTTC. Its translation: CASSQDWSGGAAYEQYF.

The CDR3 here is CASKADTSYEQYF. The DNA of the CDR3 is TGTGCCAGCAAGGCGGACACGTCCTACGAGCAGTACTTC. The gene calls are TRBV2 and TRBJ2-7, with a tentative D call TRBD1 (5 bases). The V end was cut by 7 bases, the J end by 1 base, with 11 bases between. Germline-derived CDR1 and CDR2 are SNHLY and FYNNEI. This CDR3 has 13 residues.

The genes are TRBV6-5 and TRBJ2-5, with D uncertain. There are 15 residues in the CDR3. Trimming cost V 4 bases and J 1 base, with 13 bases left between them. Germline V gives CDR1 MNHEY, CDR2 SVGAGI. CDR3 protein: CASSSSGATQETQYF. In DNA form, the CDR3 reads TGTGCCAGCAGTTCTTCAGGAGCGACCCAAGAGACCCAGTACTTC.

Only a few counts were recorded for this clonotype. The CDR3 coding sequence is TGTGCCAGCAGCGTAGACCAGGGTGACTATGGCTACACCTTC. This translates into CASSVDQGDYGYTF. The chain employs TRBV9 and TRBJ1-2; a weak D match, TRBD1 (5 bases). Trimming cost V 0 bases and J 3 bases, with 9 bases left between them. Germline-derived CDR1 and CDR2 are SGDLS and YYNGEE. CDR3 size: 14 residues.